These 6 T cell receptor beta chains came from one sample sequenced in a study of identifying expanded T cells in peripheral blood. Clones were sequenced by immunoSEQ multiplex PCR, and TCRdb holds only the in-frame ones, with some missing. The data contain about 78,000 clones, just under 85% of them seen just once; the ten biggest clones take up approximately 20%. Sequenced material: blood. Receptors were obtained from a person aged 18-70 years in good health.

This chain uses TRBV7-2 with TRBJ2-3, with 7 bases fitting TRBD1. Trimming took 6 bases from V and 6 from J; bases not matched to a gene: 12. This CDR3 has 15 amino acids. The germline V gene encodes CDR1 SGHTA and CDR2 FQGNSA. The CDR3 nucleotides read TGTGCCAGCAGGTCTACAGGGGCCCTAATGGATACGCAGTATTTT. Translation: CASRSTGALMDTQYF.

This chain joins TRBV10-3 and TRBJ1-2; TRBD1 matches 9 bases. The CDR3 has 14 residues. The junction had 14 bases not matched to a gene; V was cut back by 10 bases and J by 8 bases. CDR1 ENHRY and CDR2 SYGVKD come from the germline V gene. The CDR3 reads CATEPGQGLSGYTF. The CDR3 DNA follows: TGTGCCACCGAGCCGGGACAGGGATTGAGCGGCTACACCTTC.

J is TRBJ2-5 and V is TRBV18, with D possibly matching TRBD1 (7 bases). The CDR3 runs to 14 residues. Germline V CDR1 and CDR2: KGHSH, LQKENI. Deletions cut 5 bases from V and 2 bases from J, with 12 bases between. This chain's CDR3 is CASSAGQFQETQYF. The DNA of the CDR3 is TGTGCCAGCTCAGCGGGACAGTTTCAAGAGACCCAGTACTTC.

The chain is built from TRBV30 and TRBJ1-5; D is unclear. The V end was cut by 0 bases, the J end by 4 bases, with 4 bases between. Germline-derived CDR1 and CDR2 are GTSNPN and SVGIG (reference sequence). This CDR3 region has 12 residues. CDR3 in DNA: TGTGCCTGGAGTGTTGAAAATCAGCCCCAGCATTTT. This encodes CAWSVENQPQHF.

The chain links TRBV18 to TRBJ2-1; the match to TRBD2 covers 13 bases. This CDR3 contains 16 residues. Per the germline V gene, CDR1 is KGHSH and CDR2 is LQKENI. After removal of 3 bases from V and 10 bases from J, the junction contained 9 bases not matched to a gene. The CDR3 loop is CASSPTLAGGPWEQFF. The CDR3 nucleotides are TGTGCCAGCTCACCCACACTAGCGGGAGGGCCTTGGGAGCAGTTCTTC. The full variable domain, its missing parts supplied by reference TRBV18 and TRBJ2-1, is NAGVMQNPRHLVRRRGQEARLRCSPMKGHSHVYWYRQLPEEGLKFMVYLQKENIIDESGMPKERFSAEFPKEGPSILRIQQVVRGDSAAYFCASSPTLAGGPWEQFFGPGTRLTVL.

The chain is built from TRBV6-5 and TRBJ1-5; D is unclear. The CDR3 has 12 residues. Germline CDR1 reads MNHEY; CDR2 reads SVGAGI. V was trimmed by 8 bases and J by 7 bases, leaving 12 bases between them. For the CDR3, the DNA is TGTGCCAGCTGGGGTCTAGGGCAGCCCCAGCATTTT. It specifies CASWGLGQPQHF.